The 30 T cell receptor beta chains in this list originate from one sample, sequenced in a study of blood T cell repertoires in COVID-19 (TCRdb year 2020). Library prep was done by the immunoSEQ multiplex PCR assay. Here the immuneACCESS table is served through TCRdb, limited to in-frame sequences with V and J called. Missing clones are a known gap in these copies; in checked studies unresolved V genes cover under half, and the rest lacks a known reason. This sample is represented by more than 300,000 clones; 88% of them were singletons. The ten largest clonotypes hold 1.5% to 2% of the sample. The material sequenced was peripheral blood. The source is a woman aged 25 to 45 with COVID-19, enrolled during active disease.

The genes are TRBV7-2 and TRBJ1-1; D not resolved. Trimming took 5 bases from V and 10 from J, leaving 11 bases between them. The CDR3 spans 11 residues. Per germline, CDR1 SGHTA and CDR2 FQGNSA. CDR3 DNA sequence: TGTGCCAGCAGCCCTGCAATTAGAGCTTTCTTT. Translating gives CASSPAIRAFF.

The chain recombines TRBV2 with TRBJ1-5, with D hard to call. Germline V gene lookup returns CDR1 SNHLY and CDR2 FYNNEI. There are 14 residues in the CDR3. V lost 6 bases and J lost 0, with 9 bases in between. CDR3 residues: CASRTGYSNQPQHF. CDR3 bases: TGTGCCAGCAGGACGGGGTATAGCAATCAGCCCCAGCATTTT.

The chain uses TRBV5-1 and TRBJ2-3; 12 bases match TRBD2. With 0 bases clipped from V and 0 bases from J, the junction kept 11 bases outside the gene matches. The CDR3 length is 20 residues. The germline CDR1 and CDR2 sequences are SGHRS and YFSETQ. The CDR3 is CASSLGLAGGLYQSTDTQYF. For the CDR3, the DNA is TGCGCCAGCAGCTTGGGGCTAGCGGGGGGGCTCTACCAAAGCACAGATACGCAGTATTTT. The full variable domain, its missing parts supplied by reference TRBV5-1 and TRBJ2-3, is KAGVTQTPRYLIKTRGQQVTLSCSPISGHRSVSWYQQTPGQGLQFLFEYFSETQRNKGNFPGRFSGRQFSNSRSEMNVSTLELGDSALYLCASSLGLAGGLYQSTDTQYFGPGTRLTVL.

The rearrangement uses TRBV18 and TRBJ1-4, with D possibly TRBD1 on 5 matching bases. Trimming cost V 4 bases and J 4 bases, with 7 bases left between them. CDR3 length: 13 amino acids. Germline V gene sequence: CDR1 KGHSH, CDR2 LQKENI. CDR3 sequence (DNA): TGTGCCAGCTCACGGGGACTTAATGAAAAACTGTTTTTT. It specifies CASSRGLNEKLFF.

There are a few counts of this clone. V usage is TRBV27 and J usage is TRBJ1-5, with 7 bases fitting TRBD1. The V gene end was trimmed by 6 bases and the J gene end by 3 bases; junction bases not matched to a gene: 5. Germline CDR1 reads MNHEY; CDR2 reads SMNVEV (reference sequence). CDR3 length: 14 amino acids. The CDR3 region is CASSRDSNNQPQHF. The CDR3 nucleotides read TGTGCCAGCAGCCGGGACAGCAACAATCAGCCCCAGCATTTT.

This clone has just one count. The V and J genes are TRBV24-1 and TRBJ2-2, with D possibly being TRBD2 (5 bases). The V gene's germline CDR1 is KGHDR and CDR2 SFDVKD. The CDR3 loop spans 14 amino acids. The V end lost 3 bases, the J end lost 5 bases, and 9 bases lay between the germline ends. Written as DNA, the CDR3 is TGTGCCACCAGTGATGTAGGGAGTACCGGGGAGCTGTTTTTT. Its translation is CATSDVGSTGELFF.

J is TRBJ1-2 and V is TRBV4-1; no definite D call. Trimming pared 2 bases from V and 2 bases from J, leaving 12 bases between. Germline V gives CDR1 MGHRA, CDR2 YSYEKL. The length of the CDR3 is 15 residues. The CDR3 loop is CASSQLLGANYGYTF. The CDR3 DNA reads as TGCGCCAGCAGCCAACTACTGGGAGCGAACTATGGCTACACCTTC.

The chain links TRBV7-6 to TRBJ1-2, with D possibly being TRBD1 (6 bases). V was cut by 5 bases and J by 2 bases, with 15 bases left in between. The V gene's germline CDR1 is SGHVS and CDR2 FNYEAQ. The CDR3 consists of 15 residues. The CDR3 sequence is CASSPSDQGNYGYTF. The DNA for the CDR3 is TGTGCCAGCAGCCCCTCGGACCAGGGGAACTATGGCTACACCTTC.

The chain joins TRBV5-4 to TRBJ2-1; 8 bases map to TRBD2. CDR3 length equals 17 residues. V dropped 0 bases and J dropped 6; count of bases not matched to a gene: 11. CDR1 is SGHNT and CDR2 is YYREEE in the germline V gene (reference sequence). CDR3 nucleotides: TGTGCCAGCAGCTTGGCCCGGGGGGGCTTATTAGGCAATGAGCAGTTCTTC. Protein sequence: CASSLARGGLLGNEQFF. Using reference TRBV5-4 and TRBJ2-1 for the parts outside the CDR3, the full variable domain is ETGVTQSPTHLIKTRGQQVTLRCSSQSGHNTVSWYQQALGQGPQFIFQYYREEENGRGNFPPRFSGLQFPNYSSELNVNALELDDSALYLCASSLARGGLLGNEQFFGPGTRLTVL.

The gene calls are TRBV6-1 and TRBJ1-5; 11 nucleotides line up with TRBD1. After removal of 0 bases from V and 6 bases from J, the junction contained 4 bases not matched to a gene. The CDR3 loop spans 16 amino acids. Germline V lookup: CDR1 MNHNS, CDR2 SASEGT. The CDR3 bases are TGTGCCAGCAGTGAAGCTAGGACAGGGGGCGGTCAGCCCCAGCATTTT. Protein product: CASSEARTGGGQPQHF.

The chain uses TRBV6-1 and TRBJ2-5, with 7 nucleotides matching TRBD2. CDR3 size: 16 residues. Germline assignment: CDR1 MNHNS and CDR2 SASEGT. V shed 1 base and J 0 bases; nucleotides not matched to a gene: 5. The CDR3 is CASSEDGAGYQETQYF. In DNA form, the CDR3 reads TGTGCCAGCAGTGAAGATGGAGCGGGGTACCAAGAGACCCAGTACTTC.

In regard to this clone: Other DNA sequences from this sample encode an identical CDR3 as well. For the CDR3, the DNA is TGTGCCAGTAGTTCTGGGACAGGGGGCGATGAAAAACTGTTTTTT. Translated: CASSSGTGGDEKLFF. The V gene is TRBV19, the J gene TRBJ1-4; 12 nucleotides match TRBD1. The J segment lost 6 bases and the V segment lost 5 bases, leaving 4 bases of the junction unmatched. Germline assignment: CDR1 LNHDA and CDR2 SQIVND (reference sequence). The CDR3 is 15 amino acids.

This chain links TRBV2 with TRBJ1-2, with D possibly matching TRBD1 (5 bases). V was shortened by 4 bases and J by 3 bases, with 21 bases between the two germline ends. CDR1 and CDR2 from the germline V gene are SNHLY and FYNNEI. The CDR3 runs 17 residues. As DNA, the CDR3 is TGTGCCAGCAGTGCAACCGGGACTCAGGTGTTGTACTATGGCTACACCTTC. It encodes CASSATGTQVLYYGYTF.

Comments on this clone: This specimen includes other DNA sequences encoding the same CDR3. The rearrangement joins TRBV28 to TRBJ1-2; 8 bases line up with TRBD1. Trimming removed 6 bases from V and 7 bases from J; junction bases left unmatched: 7. There are 13 residues in the CDR3. In germline, CDR1 is MDHEN, CDR2 SYDVKM. In nucleotides, the CDR3 is TGTGCCAGCAGCCTAACAGGGGGACTTGGCTACACCTTC. It yields the protein CASSLTGGLGYTF.

V and J are TRBV27 and TRBJ1-2; D is possibly TRBD1 (6 bases). This CDR3 has 20 residues. V dropped 2 bases and J dropped 1 base, with 26 bases sitting between them. Germline loops: CDR1 MNHEY, CDR2 SMNVEV (reference sequence). In DNA form, the CDR3 reads TGTGCCAGCAGTTTACCCAGGACGGACAGACGAAGGGGTTATAACTATGGCTACACCTTC. Protein sequence: CASSLPRTDRRRGYNYGYTF.

The rearrangement joins TRBV10-3 to TRBJ1-1; D uncertain. The CDR3 runs 14 residues. V was shortened by 4 bases and J by 5 bases, with 14 bases between the two germline ends. Germline V gene sequence: CDR1 ENHRY, CDR2 SYGVKD. This CDR3 is CAISGRGVGTEAFF. CDR3 sequence (DNA): TGTGCCATCAGTGGGCGGGGAGTAGGGACTGAAGCTTTCTTT.

The chain is built from TRBV19 and TRBJ1-2, with D maybe TRBD1 (5 bases). CDR1 is LNHDA and CDR2 is SQIVND in the germline V gene (reference sequence). The CDR3 runs to 13 residues. The V end lost 3 bases, the J end lost 4 bases, and 9 bases lay between the germline ends. The CDR3 nucleotides are TGTGCCAGTAGTATCCAGGGCGCCTATGGCTACACCTTC. This sequence encodes CASSIQGAYGYTF.

J is TRBJ1-5 and V is TRBV7-6; the D gene is possibly TRBD1 (6 bases). The V and J ends lost 4 bases and 7 bases respectively, with 23 bases between them. Germline V gene data show CDR1 as SGHVS and CDR2 as FNYEAQ. The CDR3 contains 17 residues. CDR3 loop: CASSYARHLRGIQPQHF. CDR3 DNA sequence: TGTGCCAGCAGCTATGCACGCCATCTCAGGGGTATACAGCCCCAGCATTTT.

CDR3 nucleotides: TGCGCCAGCAGTGACCGGGAGGCGAGCTTGGGTACGCAGTATTTT. This sequence encodes CASSDREASLGTQYF. This sequence joins TRBV10-1 and TRBJ2-3, with TRBD2 matching 7 bases. CDR1 is WNHNN and CDR2 is SYGVQD in the germline V gene (reference sequence). CDR3 size: 15 residues. V gave up 3 bases and J gave up 8 bases; unmatched junction bases: 11.

The gene calls are TRBV27 and TRBJ2-1, with TRBD1 matching 9 bases. The CDR3 extends over 13 amino acids. Germline assignment: CDR1 MNHEY and CDR2 SMNVEV (reference sequence). The V gene end was trimmed by 5 bases and the J gene end by 14 bases; junction bases not matched to a gene: 10. The CDR3 protein is CASSTLRTGVKFF. The CDR3 nucleotides read TGTGCCAGCAGTACCCTTAGGACAGGGGTAAAGTTCTTC.

This clone turned up a few times. This chain connects TRBV7-9 to TRBJ2-2; perhaps TRBD2 as D (6 bases). CDR1 is SEHNR and CDR2 is FQNEAQ in the germline V gene (reference sequence). There are 12 residues in the CDR3. V dropped 5 bases and J dropped 7 bases, with 8 bases sitting between them. The CDR3: CASSQDYGELFF. CDR3 coding DNA: TGTGCCAGCAGCCAGGACTACGGGGAGCTGTTTTTT.

V usage is TRBV7-2 and J usage is TRBJ1-1, with TRBD1 identical over 7 bases. The CDR3 is 12 amino acids. Germline CDR1 SGHTA, CDR2 FQGNSA. Unmatched junction bases numbered 3, after V lost 3 bases and J lost 8 bases. The CDR3: CASSFRTGEAFF. The CDR3 region has the DNA TGTGCCAGCAGCTTCCGGACAGGAGAAGCTTTCTTT.

This chain uses TRBV27 with TRBJ2-3, with 9 bases that match TRBD2. V lost 3 bases and J lost 4; bases outside the gene matches: 5. Per the germline V gene, CDR1 is MNHEY and CDR2 is SMNVEV (reference sequence). The CDR3 is 15 amino acids. The CDR3 loop is CASSFGSGGSDTQYF. For the CDR3, the DNA is TGTGCCAGCAGTTTCGGTAGCGGGGGATCAGATACGCAGTATTTT.

In the case of this clone: The same CDR3 can be traced to other DNA sequences in this sample. The rearrangement joins TRBV7-9 to TRBJ2-3; TRBD2 matches at 11 bases. The trim removed 5 bases at V and 6 bases at J, leaving 7 bases unmatched. The CDR3 has 15 residues. The V gene's germline CDR1 is SEHNR and CDR2 FQNEAQ (reference sequence). The CDR3 loop reads CASSPRLAGRDTQYF. CDR3 DNA: TGTGCCAGCAGCCCTCGACTAGCGGGAAGGGATACGCAGTATTTT.

This chain links TRBV7-2 with TRBJ2-1, with D unclear. The CDR3 runs 14 residues. Germline loops: CDR1 SGHTA, CDR2 FQGNSA. Trimming shortened V by 1 base and J by 10 bases, and 14 bases separated the two germline ends. The DNA for the CDR3 is TGTGCCAGCAGCTTAGATGGAGTTTTTCGGGAGCAGTTCTTC. This codes for CASSLDGVFREQFF.

The rearrangement joins TRBV5-6 to TRBJ2-5; 9 bases agree with TRBD1. This CDR3 region has 15 residues. The germline gives CDR1 SGHDT, CDR2 YYEEEE. Trimming removed 4 bases from V and 2 bases from J; junction bases left unmatched: 6. The CDR3 DNA follows: TGTGCCAGCAGCGGAAAAGGACAGGGGCAAGAGACCCAGTACTTC. Its translation is CASSGKGQGQETQYF.

With respect to this clone: The junction differs from germline at one of its ends, possibly a read error. The V gene is TRBV2, the J gene TRBJ1-5; D call uncertain. The CDR3 runs to 12 residues. The germline V gene encodes CDR1 SNHLY and CDR2 FYNNEI. CDR3 protein: CASSLGQDNRDF. DNA for the CDR3: TGTGCCAGCAGCCTTGGGCAGGATAATCGCGATTTT.

This sequence joins TRBV5-4 and TRBJ1-3; D is perhaps TRBD1 (5 bases). CDR3 length: 15 residues. Trimming cost V 1 base and J 2 bases, with 10 bases left between them. Germline lookup yields CDR1 SGHNT and CDR2 YYREEE (reference sequence). The CDR3 coding sequence is TGTGCCAGCAGCTTGTGGGGGACTCCTGGAAACACCATATATTTT. As protein: CASSLWGTPGNTIYF.

V gene TRBV9 combines with J gene TRBJ2-2; 7 bases fit TRBD1. The V gene's germline CDR1 is SGDLS and CDR2 YYNGEE. The ends lost 3 bases at V and 10 bases at J; junction bases unmatched: 12. The CDR3 runs 15 residues. The chain's CDR3 is CASSETGQLDEELFF. Here the CDR3 DNA reads TGTGCCAGCAGCGAAACGGGACAGCTGGACGAGGAGCTGTTTTTT.

The chain links TRBV2 to TRBJ1-6; D perhaps matches TRBD1 (6 bases). CDR1 is SNHLY and CDR2 is FYNNEI in the germline V gene. The V end was cut by 6 bases, the J end by 7 bases, with 10 bases between. The CDR3 has 13 amino acids. CDR3 in amino acids: CASRDSANSPLHF. The DNA of the CDR3 is TGTGCCAGCAGGGACAGTGCCAATTCACCCCTCCACTTT.